The 9 T cell receptor beta chains reported below all come from one sample, sequenced in a study of control samples from healthy donors and cancer patients. Clones were sequenced by immunoSEQ multiplex PCR, and TCRdb holds only the in-frame ones, with some missing. Here the sample spans 150,000 to 200,000 clones, approximately 94% being singletons. The sequencing sample was made of blood. The source is a woman in her thirties or forties in good health.

The rearrangement joins TRBV5-1 to TRBJ1-1; the D is unclear. The CDR3 totals 13 residues. Trimming pared 2 bases from V and 5 bases from J, leaving 10 bases between. Germline CDR1 and CDR2: SGHRS and YFSETQ. CDR3 DNA sequence: TGCGCCAGCAGCTTCGACGGCCCGACTGAAGCTTTCTTT. Translation gives CASSFDGPTEAFF.

The rearrangement joins TRBV6-2 or TRBV6-3 to TRBJ2-3, with D perhaps TRBD1 (6 bases). Germline lookup yields CDR1 MNHEY and CDR2 SVGEGT. V was cut by 5 bases and J by 1 base, with 10 bases left in between. The CDR3 spans 14 residues. The chain's CDR3 is CASSQDRRTDTQYF. The CDR3 DNA is TGTGCCAGCAGTCAGGACAGACGCACAGATACGCAGTATTTT.

This chain links TRBV4-1 with TRBJ2-1; D may be TRBD1 or TRBD2 (5 bases each). V was trimmed by 0 bases and J by 3 bases, leaving 12 bases between them. Germline CDR1 reads MGHRA; CDR2 reads YSYEKL. The CDR3 sequence is 16 residues long. The DNA for the CDR3 is TGCGCCAGCAGCCAAGATGCCCATGGGGGCTACAATGAGCAGTTCTTC. Protein product: CASSQDAHGGYNEQFF.

The V gene is TRBV30, the J gene TRBJ2-5, with D hard to call. Trimming cost V 4 bases and J 2 bases, with 14 bases left between them. CDR1 is GTSNPN and CDR2 is SVGIG in the germline V gene (reference sequence). CDR3 length equals 14 residues. CDR3 residues: CAWTRPGRQETQYF. DNA for the CDR3: TGTGCCTGGACTAGACCCGGGCGGCAAGAGACCCAGTACTTC.

The CDR3 DNA reads TGTGCCAGCAGCTTCTATACTTGGGACCCGCTTATTGAAGCTTTCTTT. Its protein product is CASSFYTWDPLIEAFF. The chain combines TRBV7-8 with TRBJ1-1; tentatively, D is TRBD1 (5 bases). The CDR3 contains 16 residues. V was cut by 3 bases and J by 7 bases, with 21 bases left in between. Germline CDR1 and CDR2: SGHVS and FQNEAQ. The full variable domain, completed using reference TRBV7-8 and TRBJ1-1, is GAGVSQSPRYKVAKRGQDVALRCDPISGHVSLFWYQQALGQGPEFLTYFQNEAQLDKSGLPSDRFFAERPEGSVSTLKIQRTQQEDSAVYLCASSFYTWDPLIEAFFGQGTRLTVV.

There are a few counts of this clone. V and J are TRBV13 and TRBJ2-5, with 11 bases that match TRBD2. Germline-derived CDR1 and CDR2 are PRHDT and FYEKMQ (reference sequence). V was pared by 0 bases and J by 5 bases, with 5 bases of the junction left unmatched. CDR3 length equals 16 residues. Here the CDR3 reads CASSLGASGRRETQYF. In DNA form, the CDR3 reads TGTGCCAGCAGCTTAGGGGCTAGCGGGAGGAGGGAGACCCAGTACTTC.

The chain uses TRBV2 and TRBJ2-7; a weak D match, TRBD2 (5 bases). Per germline, CDR1 SNHLY and CDR2 FYNNEI. This CDR3 is 13 amino acids long. Trimming removed 4 bases from V and 7 bases from J, with 14 bases in between. The CDR3: CASSGRTVWEQYF. The DNA for the CDR3 is TGTGCCAGCAGTGGGAGGACGGTCTGGGAGCAGTACTTC.

The chain combines TRBV7-9 with TRBJ1-1; D ambiguous. The CDR3 totals 15 residues. Germline V CDR1 and CDR2: SEHNR, FQNEAQ (reference sequence). Trimming left V 1 base short and J 0 bases short, with 9 bases between. The CDR3, as DNA: TGTGCCAGCAGCTTAGGGGGAACGGTGAACACTGAAGCTTTCTTT. It codes for CASSLGGTVNTEAFF.

The chain employs TRBV18 and TRBJ1-1; weak D call: TRBD1 (5 bases). Trimming took 6 bases from V and 1 from J, leaving 18 bases between them. CDR1 is KGHSH and CDR2 is LQKENI in the germline V gene. This CDR3 comprises 16 residues. CDR3 sequence: CASSPRQLDKNTEAFF. DNA for the CDR3: TGTGCCAGCTCGCCTCGACAGCTGGATAAGAACACTGAAGCTTTCTTT.